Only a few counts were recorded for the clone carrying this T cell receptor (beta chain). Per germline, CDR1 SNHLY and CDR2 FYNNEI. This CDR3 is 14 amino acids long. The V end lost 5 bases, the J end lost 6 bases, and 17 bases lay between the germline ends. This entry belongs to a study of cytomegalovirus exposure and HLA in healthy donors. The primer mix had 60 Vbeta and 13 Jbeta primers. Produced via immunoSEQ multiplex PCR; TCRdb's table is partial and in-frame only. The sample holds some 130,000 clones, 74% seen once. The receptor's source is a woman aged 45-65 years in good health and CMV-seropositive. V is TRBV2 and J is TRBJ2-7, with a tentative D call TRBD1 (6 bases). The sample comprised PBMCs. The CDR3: CASSRRGRGGEQYF. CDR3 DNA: TGTGCCAGCAGTAGACGCGGTAGAGGGGGCGAGCAGTACTTC.